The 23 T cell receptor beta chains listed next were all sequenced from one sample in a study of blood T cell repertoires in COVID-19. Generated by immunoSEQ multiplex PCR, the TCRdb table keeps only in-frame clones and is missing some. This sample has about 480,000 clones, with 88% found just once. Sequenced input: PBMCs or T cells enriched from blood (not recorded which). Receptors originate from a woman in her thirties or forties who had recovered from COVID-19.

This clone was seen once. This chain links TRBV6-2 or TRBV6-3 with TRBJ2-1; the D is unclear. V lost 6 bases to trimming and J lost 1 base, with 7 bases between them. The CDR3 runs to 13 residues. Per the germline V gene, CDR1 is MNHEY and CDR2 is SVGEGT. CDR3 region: CASSHQSYNEQFF. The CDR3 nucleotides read TGTGCCAGCAGCCATCAATCCTACAATGAGCAGTTCTTC.

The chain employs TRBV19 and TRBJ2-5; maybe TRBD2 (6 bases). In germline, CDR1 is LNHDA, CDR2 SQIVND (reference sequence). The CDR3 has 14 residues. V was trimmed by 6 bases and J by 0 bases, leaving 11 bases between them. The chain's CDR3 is CASRLTGDQETQYF. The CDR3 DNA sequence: TGTGCCAGTAGGTTAACGGGGGACCAAGAGACCCAGTACTTC.

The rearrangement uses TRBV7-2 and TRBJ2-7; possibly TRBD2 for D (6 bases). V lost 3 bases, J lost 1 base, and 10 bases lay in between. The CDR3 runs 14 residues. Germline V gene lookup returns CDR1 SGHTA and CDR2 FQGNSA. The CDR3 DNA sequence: TGTGCCAGCAGCTTTGGGGGAGGATCCTACGAGCAGTACTTC. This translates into CASSFGGGSYEQYF.

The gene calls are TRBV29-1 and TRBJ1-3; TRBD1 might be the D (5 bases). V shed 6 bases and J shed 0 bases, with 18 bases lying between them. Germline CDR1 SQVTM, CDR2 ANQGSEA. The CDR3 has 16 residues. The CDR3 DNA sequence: TGCAGCGTAATCACCGGGACTGCCTCCTCTGGAAACACCATATATTTT. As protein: CSVITGTASSGNTIYF.

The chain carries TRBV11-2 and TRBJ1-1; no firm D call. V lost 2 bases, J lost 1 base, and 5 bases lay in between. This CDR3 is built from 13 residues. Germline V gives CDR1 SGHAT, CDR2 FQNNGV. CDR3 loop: CASSLQWNTEAFF. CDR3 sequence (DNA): TGTGCCAGCAGCTTACAGTGGAACACTGAAGCTTTCTTT.

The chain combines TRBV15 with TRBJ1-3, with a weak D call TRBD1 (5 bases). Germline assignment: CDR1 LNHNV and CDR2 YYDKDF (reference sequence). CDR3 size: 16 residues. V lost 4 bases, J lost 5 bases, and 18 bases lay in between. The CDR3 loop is CATSNPRFGGRNTIYF. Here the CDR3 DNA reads TGTGCCACCAGCAATCCCAGGTTCGGGGGAAGAAACACCATATATTTT.

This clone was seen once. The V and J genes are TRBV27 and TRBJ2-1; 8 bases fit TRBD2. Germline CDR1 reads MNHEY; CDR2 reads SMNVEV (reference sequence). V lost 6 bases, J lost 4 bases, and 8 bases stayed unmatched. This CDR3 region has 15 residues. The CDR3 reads CASRRAGGGYNEQFF. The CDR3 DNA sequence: TGTGCCAGCAGACGTGCGGGAGGCGGATACAATGAGCAGTTCTTC.

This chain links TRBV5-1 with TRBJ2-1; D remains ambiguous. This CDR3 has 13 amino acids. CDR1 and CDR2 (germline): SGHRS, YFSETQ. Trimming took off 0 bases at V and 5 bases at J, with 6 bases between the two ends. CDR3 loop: CASSLVVDNEQFF. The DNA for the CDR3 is TGCGCCAGCAGCTTGGTAGTTGACAATGAGCAGTTCTTC.

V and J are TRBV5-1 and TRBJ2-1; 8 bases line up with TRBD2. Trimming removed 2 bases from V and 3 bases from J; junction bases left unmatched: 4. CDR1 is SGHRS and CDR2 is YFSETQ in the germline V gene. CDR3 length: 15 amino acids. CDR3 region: CASSLSGGNYNEQFF. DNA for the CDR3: TGCGCCAGCAGCTTAAGCGGGGGTAACTACAATGAGCAGTTCTTC.

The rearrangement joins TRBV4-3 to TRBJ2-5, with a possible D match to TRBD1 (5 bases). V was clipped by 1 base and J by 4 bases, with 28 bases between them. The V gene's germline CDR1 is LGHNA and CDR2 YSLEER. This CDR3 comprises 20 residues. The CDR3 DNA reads TGCGCCAGCAGCCAAGTTTGGACGCCACGGACGGCAGGGAAGGGAGAGACCCAGTACTTC. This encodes CASSQVWTPRTAGKGETQYF.

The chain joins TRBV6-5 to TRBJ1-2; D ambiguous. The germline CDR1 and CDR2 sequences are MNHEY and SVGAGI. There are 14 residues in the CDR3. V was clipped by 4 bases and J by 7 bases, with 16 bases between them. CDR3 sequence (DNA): TGTGCCAGCAGTTCCCCGAGAGGGTTAGGTGGCTACACCTTC. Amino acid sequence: CASSSPRGLGGYTF.

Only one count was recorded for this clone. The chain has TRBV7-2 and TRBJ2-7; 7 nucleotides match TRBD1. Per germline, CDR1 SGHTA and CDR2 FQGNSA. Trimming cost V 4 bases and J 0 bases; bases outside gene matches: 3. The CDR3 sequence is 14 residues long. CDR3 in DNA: TGTGCCAGCAGCTGGACAGGTCTCTCCTACGAGCAGTACTTC. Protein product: CASSWTGLSYEQYF.

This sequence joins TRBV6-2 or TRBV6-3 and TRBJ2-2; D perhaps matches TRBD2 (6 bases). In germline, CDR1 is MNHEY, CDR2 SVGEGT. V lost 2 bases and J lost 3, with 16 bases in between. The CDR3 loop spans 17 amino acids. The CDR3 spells CASSYDGRMTDTGELFF. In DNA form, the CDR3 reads TGTGCCAGCAGTTACGACGGGAGAATGACGGACACCGGGGAGCTGTTTTTT.

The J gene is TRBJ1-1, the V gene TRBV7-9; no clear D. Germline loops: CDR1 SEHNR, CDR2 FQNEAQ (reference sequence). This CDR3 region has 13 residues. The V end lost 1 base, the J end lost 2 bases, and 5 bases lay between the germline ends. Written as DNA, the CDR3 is TGTGCCAGCAGCTTAGACAGCAACACTGAAGCTTTCTTT. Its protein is CASSLDSNTEAFF.

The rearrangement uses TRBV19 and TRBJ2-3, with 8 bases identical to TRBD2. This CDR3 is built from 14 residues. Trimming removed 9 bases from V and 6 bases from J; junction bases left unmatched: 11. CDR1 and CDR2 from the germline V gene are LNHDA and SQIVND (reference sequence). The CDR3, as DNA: TGTGCCAGCCAACACGGGAGGGCCATGGATACGCAGTATTTT. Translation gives CASQHGRAMDTQYF. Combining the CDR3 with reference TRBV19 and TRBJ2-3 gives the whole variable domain DGGITQSPKYLFRKEGQNVTLSCEQNLNHDAMYWYRQDPGQGLRLIYYSQIVNDFQKGDIAEGYSVSREKKESFPLTVTSAQKNPTAFYLCASQHGRAMDTQYFGPGTRLTVL.

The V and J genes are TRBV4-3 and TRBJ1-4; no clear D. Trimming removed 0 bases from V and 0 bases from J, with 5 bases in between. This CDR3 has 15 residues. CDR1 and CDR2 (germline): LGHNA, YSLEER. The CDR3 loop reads CASSQDTATNEKLFF. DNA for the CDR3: TGCGCCAGCAGCCAAGATACTGCAACTAATGAAAAACTGTTTTTT.

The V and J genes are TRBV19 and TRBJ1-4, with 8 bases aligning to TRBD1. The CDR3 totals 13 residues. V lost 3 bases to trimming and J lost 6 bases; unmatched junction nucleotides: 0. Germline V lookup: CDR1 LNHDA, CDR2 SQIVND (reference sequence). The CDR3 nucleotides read TGTGCCAGTAGTATGACAGGGGATGAAAAACTGTTTTTT. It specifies CASSMTGDEKLFF. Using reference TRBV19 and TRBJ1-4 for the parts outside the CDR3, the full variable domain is DGGITQSPKYLFRKEGQNVTLSCEQNLNHDAMYWYRQDPGQGLRLIYYSQIVNDFQKGDIAEGYSVSREKKESFPLTVTSAQKNPTAFYLCASSMTGDEKLFFGSGTQLSVL.

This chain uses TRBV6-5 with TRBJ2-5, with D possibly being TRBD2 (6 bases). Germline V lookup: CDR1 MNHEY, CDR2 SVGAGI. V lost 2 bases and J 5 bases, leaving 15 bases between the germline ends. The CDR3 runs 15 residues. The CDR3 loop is CASSYGGSKGETQYF. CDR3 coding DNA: TGTGCCAGCAGTTACGGGGGGAGTAAGGGGGAGACCCAGTACTTC.

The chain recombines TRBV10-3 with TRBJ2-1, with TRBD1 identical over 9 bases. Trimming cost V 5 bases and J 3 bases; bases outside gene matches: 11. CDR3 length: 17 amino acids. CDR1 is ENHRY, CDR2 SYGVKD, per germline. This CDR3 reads CAISRSDGTGIYNEQFF. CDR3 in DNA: TGTGCCATCAGTCGATCCGATGGGACAGGGATCTACAATGAGCAGTTCTTC.

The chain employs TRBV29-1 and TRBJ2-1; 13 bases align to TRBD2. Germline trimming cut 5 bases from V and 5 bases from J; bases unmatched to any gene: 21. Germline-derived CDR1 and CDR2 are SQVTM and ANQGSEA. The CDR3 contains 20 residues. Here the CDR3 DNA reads TGCAGCGTTAATTTCCTTGGACTAGCGGGAGCTAATACCGTCGACAATGAGCAGTTCTTC. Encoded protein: CSVNFLGLAGANTVDNEQFF.

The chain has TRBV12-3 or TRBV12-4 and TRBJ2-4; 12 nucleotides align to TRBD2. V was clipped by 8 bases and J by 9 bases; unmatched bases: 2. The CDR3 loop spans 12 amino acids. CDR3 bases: TGTGCCAGCGGACTAGCGGGACCCATTCAGTACTTC. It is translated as CASGLAGPIQYF.

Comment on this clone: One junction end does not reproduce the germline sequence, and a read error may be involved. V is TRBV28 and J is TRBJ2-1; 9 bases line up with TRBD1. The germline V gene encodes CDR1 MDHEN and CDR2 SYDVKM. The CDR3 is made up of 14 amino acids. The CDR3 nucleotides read TGTGCCAGCAGTTTAGGTTCGTTGGGACAGGGCTTCCTCTTC. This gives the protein CASSLGSLGQGFLF.

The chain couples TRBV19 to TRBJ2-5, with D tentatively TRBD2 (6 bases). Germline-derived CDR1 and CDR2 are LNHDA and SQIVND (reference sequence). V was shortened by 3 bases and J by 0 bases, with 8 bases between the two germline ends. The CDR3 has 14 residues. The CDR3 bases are TGTGCCAGTAGTATGTGGAGGGACCAAGAGACCCAGTACTTC. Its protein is CASSMWRDQETQYF.